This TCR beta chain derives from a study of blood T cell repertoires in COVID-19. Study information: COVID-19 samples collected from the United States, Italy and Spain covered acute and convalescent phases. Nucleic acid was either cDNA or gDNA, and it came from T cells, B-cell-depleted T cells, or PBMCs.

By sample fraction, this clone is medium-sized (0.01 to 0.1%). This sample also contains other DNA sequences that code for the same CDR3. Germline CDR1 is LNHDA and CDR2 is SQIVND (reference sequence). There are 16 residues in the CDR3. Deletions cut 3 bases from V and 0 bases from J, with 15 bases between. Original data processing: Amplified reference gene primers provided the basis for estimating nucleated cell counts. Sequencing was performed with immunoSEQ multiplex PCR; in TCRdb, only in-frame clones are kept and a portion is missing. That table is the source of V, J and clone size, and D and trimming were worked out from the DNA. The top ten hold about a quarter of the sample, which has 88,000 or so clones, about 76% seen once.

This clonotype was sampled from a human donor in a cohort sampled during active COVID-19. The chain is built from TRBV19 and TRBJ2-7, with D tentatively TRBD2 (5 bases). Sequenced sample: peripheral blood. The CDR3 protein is CASSIVGGPSSYEQYF. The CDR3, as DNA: TGTGCCAGTAGTATTGTCGGCGGGCCCAGCTCCTACGAGCAGTACTTC.